Here is one T cell receptor beta chain with its context. The data originate from a study of OX40 agonist ivuxolimab in advanced cancers. For the study at large: Cancers in dose escalation were hepatocellular, melanoma, renal cell and head and neck.

Looked up from germline, CDR1 is LNHDA and CDR2 is SQIVND (reference sequence). The CDR3 extends over 16 amino acids. The germline V and J ends were trimmed by 5 bases and 1 base, with 15 bases remaining between them. Profiled with immunoSEQ multiplex PCR; TCRdb holds only in-frame clones, not every one. The data hold 30,000 or so clones, with roughly 84% observed a single time. V and J are TRBV19 and TRBJ1-5; D perhaps matches TRBD1 (5 bases). The clonotype comes from an adult with an advanced solid tumor such as melanoma, head and neck, liver or kidney cancer. The sample was CD4+ or CD8+ T cells sorted from blood, taken in a trial of the OX40 agonist ivuxolimab. The CDR3 DNA reads TGTGCCAGTAGTCGGGACCTCAACCCGAGCAATCAGCCCCAGCATTTT. Residues: CASSRDLNPSNQPQHF.